These T cell receptor beta chains were read from a single sample in a study of cytotoxic CD8 clonotypes in ibrutinib-treated CLL. Sequencing was performed with immunoSEQ multiplex PCR; in TCRdb, only in-frame clones are kept and a portion is missing. The data contain 160,000 or so clones, more than 80% of them singletons. This specimen was PBMCs, taken after 24 months of ibrutinib treatment. These receptors all come from a human donor with chronic lymphocytic leukemia. The CDR3 runs from the conserved cysteine through the conserved F or W. Each record gives: clone size, D gene, J gene, V gene, CDR3 DNA, CDR3 protein. A D gene is named only where the DNA matches it firmly. Rows give clone size only sometimes, using once, few, many, or a class for an expanded clone.

- TRBD1 TRBJ1-1 TRBV6-6 TGTGCCAGCATTCAACAGGGGAGAGACACTGAAGCTTTCTTT CASIQQGRDTEAFF
- TRBD1 TRBJ2-2 TRBV7-9 TGTGCCAGCAGCTCCAAAGGACAGGGGGCCGCCGGGGAGCTGTTTTTT CASSSKGQGAAGELFF
few - TRBJ2-7 TRBV7-9 TGTGCCAGCAGCTCAGATAAAGAGCGTGTCTACGAGCAGTACTTC CASSSDKERVYEQYF
- TRBD1 TRBJ1-1 TRBV9 TGTGCCAGCAGCGTAGAGCCCAGGTTGGACAGGGGCACTGAAGCTTTCTTT CASSVEPRLDRGTEAFF
- TRBD2 TRBJ2-5 TRBV5-1 TGCGCCAGCAGCCTGGATGCGGGGGTTGGTGCGACCCAGTACTTC CASSLDAGVGATQYF
- TRBD1 TRBJ1-4 TRBV5-8 TGTGCCAGCAGCACGGGACAGCGGAATGAAAAACTGTTTTTT CASSTGQRNEKLFF
many - TRBJ1-5 TRBV19 TGTGCCAGTAGTAACCCTTTTCCTCAGCCCCAGCATTTT CASSNPFPQPQHF
- TRBD2 TRBJ2-1 TRBV18 TGTGCCAGCTCACCACTGACTAGCGGGAGCTCCTACAATGAGCAGTTCTTC CASSPLTSGSSYNEQFF
once - TRBJ2-2 TRBV7-2 TGTGCCAGCAGCTCTCTAAGTCCCGGGGAGCTGTTTTTT CASSSLSPGELFF
- - TRBJ2-2 TRBV5-4 TGTGCCAGCAGCTTGGGGACACTTACCGGGGAGCTGTTTTTT CASSLGTLTGELFF
- TRBD2 TRBJ2-7 TRBV7-6 TGTGCCAGCAGCCCACGGACTAGCGGGAGGGGCTACGAGCAGTACTTC CASSPRTSGRGYEQYF
once TRBD1 TRBJ2-7 TRBV7-9 TGTGCCAGCAGCTCGGGGACAGGGGGGCCCTACGAGCAGTACTTC CASSSGTGGPYEQYF
- - TRBJ1-5 TRBV9 TGTGCCAGCAGCGTAGGGACCCTCAGTAGGGGTGGGTCTGGGTTCCAGCCCCAGCATTTT CASSVGTLSRGGSGFQPQHF
- - TRBJ2-2 TRBV6-5 TGTGCCAGCAGTTACTCTACTAGTTTGGCCGGGGAGCTGTTTTTT CASSYSTSLAGELFF
- TRBD2 TRBJ2-1 TRBV27 TGTGCCAGCAGTTCCGGGACTAGCTGGCCCACTGAGCAGTTCTTC CASSSGTSWPTEQFF
- - TRBJ1-4 TRBV6-5 TGTGCCAGCAGTTACTCGACCGAAAAACTGTTTTTT CASSYSTEKLFF
- - TRBJ1-5 TRBV19 TGTGCCAGTAGTTTCACGGGAGGGGAAAAGCCCCAGCATTTT CASSFTGGEKPQHF
few - TRBJ1-3 TRBV5-1 TGCGCCAGCAGCTTGGCAGGGACGGACACCATATATTTT CASSLAGTDTIYF
- - TRBJ1-4 TRBV7-9 TGTGCCAGCAGCTTTGCCAAAGAAAAACTGTTTTTT CASSFAKEKLFF
- - TRBJ1-3 TRBV5-5 TGTGCCAGCAGCTTTGGCCTCTCTGGAAACACCATATATTTT CASSFGLSGNTIYF
- TRBD1 TRBJ1-1 TRBV6-1 TGTGCCAGCAAAACAGGGGGCTATCTGAACACTGAAGCTTTCTTT CASKTGGYLNTEAFF
- TRBD1 TRBJ2-7 TRBV7-2 TGTGCCAGCAGCCATTTGGACAGGGGCTACGAGCAGTACTTC CASSHLDRGYEQYF
- - TRBJ2-2 TRBV28 TGTGCCAGCAGTTTAATGACGGGCATGAATACCGGGGAGCTGTTTTTT CASSLMTGMNTGELFF
- TRBD2 TRBJ2-7 TRBV19 TGTGCCAGTAGTGTAGCGGGAGGGGCCTACGAGCAGTACTTC CASSVAGGAYEQYF
- TRBD2 TRBJ2-1 TRBV9 TGTGCCAGCAGCCCCCAAGCGGGACGCGACAATGAGCAGTTCTTC CASSPQAGRDNEQFF
few - TRBJ1-3 TRBV6-5 TGTGCCAGCAGGAGGTACTCTGGAAACACCATATATTTT CASRRYSGNTIYF
- - TRBJ1-5 TRBV6-5 TGTGCCAGCAGTTACTCGACCGGAAATCAGCCCCAGCATTTT CASSYSTGNQPQHF
- TRBD1 TRBJ1-3 TRBV19 TGTGCCAGTAGTGGGGACAGCTACTCTGGAAACACCATATATTTT CASSGDSYSGNTIYF
- TRBD2 TRBJ2-3 TRBV9 TGTGCCAGCAGCGTAGTTGCTAGCGGGGGGGCCGCAGATACGCAGTATTTT CASSVVASGGAADTQYF
- - TRBJ1-2 TRBV6-5 TGTGCCAGCAGTGTCGACAGGATCGGTGGCTACACCTTC CASSVDRIGGYTF
many TRBD1 TRBJ1-2 TRBV6-6 TGTGCCAGCAGCCCTTCGGCGGGACAGTTCTATGGCTACACCTTC CASSPSAGQFYGYTF
- - TRBJ1-1 TRBV9 TGTGCCAGCAGGCCGACAGGGAACACTGAAGCTTTCTTT CASRPTGNTEAFF
- - TRBJ2-3 TRBV25-1 TGTGCCAGCAGTGACCCGATAGCGGCTAGCACAGATACGCAGTATTTT CASSDPIAASTDTQYF
- TRBD1 TRBJ1-1 TRBV19 TGTGCCAGTAAACCGGGACAGGGGGCGTGGACTGACGTTTCAGAAGCTTTCTTT CASKPGQGAWTDVSEAFF
- TRBD2 TRBJ2-5 TRBV6-5 TGTGCCAGCAGTTACTCAGGGACTAGTGAAGTTCAGTACTTC CASSYSGTSEVQYF
- - TRBJ1-1 TRBV9 TGTGCCAGCAGCGTCGACAGTTTGAACACTGAAGCTTTCTTT CASSVDSLNTEAFF
- TRBD1 TRBJ2-5 TRBV11-2 TGTGCCAGCAGCTCTGGGGACAGGGGACGTGAGACCCAGTACTTC CASSSGDRGRETQYF
- TRBD2 TRBJ2-7 TRBV5-5 TGTGCCAGCAGCTACGGGAGGGAATTCTCCTACGAGCAGTACTTC CASSYGREFSYEQYF
few TRBD1 TRBJ2-7 TRBV9 TGTGCCAGCAGCCCTGGACAGGGACCTCAATACGAGCAGTACTTC CASSPGQGPQYEQYF
few - TRBJ1-2 TRBV4-3 TGCGCCAGCAGTCAAGAACCTCAGACAGCGCCCTATGGCTACACCTTC CASSQEPQTAPYGYTF
few - TRBJ1-2 TRBV6-1 TGTGCCAGCAGTGAAGCGCTAGGTGGCGGTGGCTACACCTTC CASSEALGGGGYTF
- TRBD1 TRBJ1-4 TRBV7-8 TGTGCCAGCAGCTTAGAAGCTAGACAGGGGCTGTTTTTT CASSLEARQGLFF
- - TRBJ1-4 TRBV28 TGTGCCAGCAGCCGACGGGGGTGGGGTAATGAAAAACTGTTTTTT CASSRRGWGNEKLFF
- - TRBJ1-1 TRBV5-1 TGCGCCAGCAGCTTAATTTCCACTATGAACACTGAAGCTTTCTTT CASSLISTMNTEAFF